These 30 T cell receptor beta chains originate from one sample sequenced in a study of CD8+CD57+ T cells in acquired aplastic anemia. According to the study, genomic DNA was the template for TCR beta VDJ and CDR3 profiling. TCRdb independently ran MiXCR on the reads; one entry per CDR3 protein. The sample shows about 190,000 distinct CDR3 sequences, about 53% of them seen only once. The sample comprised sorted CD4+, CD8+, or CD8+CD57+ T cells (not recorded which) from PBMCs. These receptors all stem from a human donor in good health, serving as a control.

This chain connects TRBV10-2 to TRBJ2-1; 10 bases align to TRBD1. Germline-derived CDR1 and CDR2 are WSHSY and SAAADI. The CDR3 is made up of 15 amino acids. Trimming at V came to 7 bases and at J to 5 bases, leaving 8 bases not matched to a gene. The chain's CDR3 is CASNAGTGAHNEQFF. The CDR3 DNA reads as TGCGCCAGCAACGCCGGGACAGGGGCCCACAATGAGCAGTTCTTC.

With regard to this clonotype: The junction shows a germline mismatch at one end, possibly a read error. The CDR3 reads CASSQPGQTNTEAFF. Written as DNA, the CDR3 is TGTGCCAGCAGCCAGCCGGGACAGACGAACACTGAAGCTTTCTTT. The chain links TRBV4-1 to TRBJ1-1; 7 nucleotides match TRBD1. This CDR3 comprises 15 residues. The germline gives CDR1 MGHRA, CDR2 YSYEKL.

For the CDR3, the DNA is TGCAGCGTTGGGAGCGCGGACAGAAACTATGGCTACACCTTC. Encoded protein: CSVGSADRNYGYTF. The genes are TRBV29-1 and TRBJ1-2, with a tentative D call TRBD1 (6 bases). Germline CDR1 is SQVTM and CDR2 is ANQGSEA. V shed 4 bases and J shed 2 bases, with 14 bases lying between them. The CDR3 has 14 amino acids.

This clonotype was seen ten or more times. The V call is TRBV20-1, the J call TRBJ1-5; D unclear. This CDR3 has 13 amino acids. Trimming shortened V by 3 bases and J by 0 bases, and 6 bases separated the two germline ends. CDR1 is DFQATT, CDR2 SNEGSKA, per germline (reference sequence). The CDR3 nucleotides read TGCAGTGCTAGTTATTATAGCAATCAGCCCCAGCATTTT. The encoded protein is CSASYYSNQPQHF.

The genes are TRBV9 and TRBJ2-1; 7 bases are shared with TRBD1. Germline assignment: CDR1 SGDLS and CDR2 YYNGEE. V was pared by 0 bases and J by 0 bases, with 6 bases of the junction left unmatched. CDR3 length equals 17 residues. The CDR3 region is CASSVAMRGPSYNEQFF. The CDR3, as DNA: TGTGCCAGCAGCGTAGCAATGAGGGGGCCCTCCTACAATGAGCAGTTCTTC.

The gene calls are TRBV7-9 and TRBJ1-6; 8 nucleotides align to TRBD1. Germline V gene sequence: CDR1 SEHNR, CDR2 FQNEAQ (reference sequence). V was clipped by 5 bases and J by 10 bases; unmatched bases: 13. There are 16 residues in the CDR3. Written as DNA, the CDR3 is TGTGCCAGCAGCCCGACAGGGGACCGGGATGGGTCACCCCTCCACTTT. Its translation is CASSPTGDRDGSPLHF.

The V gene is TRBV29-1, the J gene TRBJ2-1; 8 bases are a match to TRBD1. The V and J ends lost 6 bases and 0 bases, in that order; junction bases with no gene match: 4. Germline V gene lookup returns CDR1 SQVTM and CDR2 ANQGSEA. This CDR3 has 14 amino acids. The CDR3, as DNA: TGCAGCGTATTACAGGGGGGCTCCTACAATGAGCAGTTCTTC. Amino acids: CSVLQGGSYNEQFF.

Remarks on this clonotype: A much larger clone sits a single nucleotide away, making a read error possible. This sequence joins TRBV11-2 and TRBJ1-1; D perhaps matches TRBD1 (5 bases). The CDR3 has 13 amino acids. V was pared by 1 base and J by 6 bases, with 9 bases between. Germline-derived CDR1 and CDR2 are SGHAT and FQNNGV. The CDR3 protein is CASSLVRGAEAFF. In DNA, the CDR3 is TGTGCCAGCAGCTTAGTTCGGGGCGCTGAAGCTTTCTTT.

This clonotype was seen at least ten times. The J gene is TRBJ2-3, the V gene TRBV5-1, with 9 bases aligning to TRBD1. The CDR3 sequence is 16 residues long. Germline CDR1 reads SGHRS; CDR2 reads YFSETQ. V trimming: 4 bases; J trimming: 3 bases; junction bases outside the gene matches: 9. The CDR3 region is CASSIQQGARTDTQYF. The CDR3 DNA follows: TGCGCCAGCAGCATCCAACAGGGGGCCCGAACAGATACGCAGTATTTT.

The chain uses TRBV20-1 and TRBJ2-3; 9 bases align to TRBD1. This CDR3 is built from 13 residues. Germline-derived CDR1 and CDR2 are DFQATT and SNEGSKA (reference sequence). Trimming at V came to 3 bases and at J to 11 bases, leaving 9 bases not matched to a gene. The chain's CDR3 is CSASKTGGNEQYF. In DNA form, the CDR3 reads TGCAGTGCTAGTAAGACAGGGGGAAATGAGCAGTATTTT.

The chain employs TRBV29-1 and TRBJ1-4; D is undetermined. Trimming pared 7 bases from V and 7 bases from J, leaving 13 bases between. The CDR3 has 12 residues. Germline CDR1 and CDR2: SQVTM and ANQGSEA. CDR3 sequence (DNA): TGCAGCGCCTCACTAGGCTCTGAAAAACTGTTTTTT. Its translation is CSASLGSEKLFF.

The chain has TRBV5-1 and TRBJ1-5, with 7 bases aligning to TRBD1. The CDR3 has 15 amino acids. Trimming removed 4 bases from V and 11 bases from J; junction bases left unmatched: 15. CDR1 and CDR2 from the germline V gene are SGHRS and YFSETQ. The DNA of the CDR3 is TGCGCCAGCAGCCGCCGACAGGGAGCTAGATACGCCCAGCATTTT. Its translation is CASSRRQGARYAQHF.

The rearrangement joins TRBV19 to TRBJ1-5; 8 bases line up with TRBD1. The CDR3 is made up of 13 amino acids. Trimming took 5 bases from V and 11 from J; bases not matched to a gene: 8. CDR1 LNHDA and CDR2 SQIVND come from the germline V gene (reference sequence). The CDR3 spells CASSGTGESAQHF. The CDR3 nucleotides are TGTGCCAGTAGTGGGACAGGAGAATCAGCCCAGCATTTT.

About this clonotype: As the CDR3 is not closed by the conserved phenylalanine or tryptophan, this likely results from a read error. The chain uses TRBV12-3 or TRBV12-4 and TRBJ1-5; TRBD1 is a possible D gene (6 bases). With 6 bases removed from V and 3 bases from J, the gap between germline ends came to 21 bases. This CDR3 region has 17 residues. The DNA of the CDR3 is TGTGCCAGCAGCCAACGGGTCACAGGGAAATCCAATCAGCCCCAGCATTTA. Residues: CASSQRVTGKSNQPQHL.

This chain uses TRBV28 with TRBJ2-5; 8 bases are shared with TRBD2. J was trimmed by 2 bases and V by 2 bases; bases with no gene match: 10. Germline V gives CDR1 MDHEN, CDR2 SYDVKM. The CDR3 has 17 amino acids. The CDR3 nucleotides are TGTGCCAGCAGTTTACCCCCTAGCCGGGGGGGGCAAGAGACCCAGTACTTC. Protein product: CASSLPPSRGGQETQYF.

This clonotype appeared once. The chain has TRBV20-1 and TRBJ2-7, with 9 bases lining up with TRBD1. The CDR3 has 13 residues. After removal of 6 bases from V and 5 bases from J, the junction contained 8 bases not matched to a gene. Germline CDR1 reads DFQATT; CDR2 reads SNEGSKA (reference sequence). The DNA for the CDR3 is TGCAGTGCCACAGGACAGGGGAACGACGAGCAGTACTTC. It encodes CSATGQGNDEQYF.

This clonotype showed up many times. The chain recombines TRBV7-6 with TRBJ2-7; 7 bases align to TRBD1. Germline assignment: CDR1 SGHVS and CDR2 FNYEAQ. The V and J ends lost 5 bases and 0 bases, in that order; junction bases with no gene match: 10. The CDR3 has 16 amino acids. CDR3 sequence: CASSRRTGSSSYEQYF. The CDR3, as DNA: TGTGCCAGCAGCCGTAGGACAGGTTCAAGCTCCTACGAGCAGTACTTC.

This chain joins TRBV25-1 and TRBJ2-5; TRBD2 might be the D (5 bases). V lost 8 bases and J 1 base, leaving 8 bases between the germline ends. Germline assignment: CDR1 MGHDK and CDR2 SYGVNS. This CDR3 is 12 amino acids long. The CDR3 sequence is CASREGQETQYF. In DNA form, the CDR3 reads TGTGCCAGCCGCGAGGGCCAAGAGACCCAGTACTTC.

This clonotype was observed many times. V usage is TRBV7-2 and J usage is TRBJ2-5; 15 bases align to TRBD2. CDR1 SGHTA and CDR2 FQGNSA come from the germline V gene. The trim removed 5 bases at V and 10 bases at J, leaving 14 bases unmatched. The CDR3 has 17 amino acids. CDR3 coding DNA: TGTGCCAGCAGCCCAAGGGGACTAGCGGGGGGTTTTGGTGTCCAGTACTTC. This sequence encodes CASSPRGLAGGFGVQYF.

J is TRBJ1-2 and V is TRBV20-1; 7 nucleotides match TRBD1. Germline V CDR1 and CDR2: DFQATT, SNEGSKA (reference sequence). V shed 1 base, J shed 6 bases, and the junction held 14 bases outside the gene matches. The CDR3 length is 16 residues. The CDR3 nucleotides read TGCAGTGCTAGAGGGACAGGCGCGTTCGAATGGGATGGCTACACCTTC. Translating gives CSARGTGAFEWDGYTF.

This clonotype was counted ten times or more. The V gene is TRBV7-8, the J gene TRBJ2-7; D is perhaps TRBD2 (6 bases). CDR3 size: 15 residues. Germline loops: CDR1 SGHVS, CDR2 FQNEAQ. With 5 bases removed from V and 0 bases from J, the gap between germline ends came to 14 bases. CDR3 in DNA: TGTGCCAGCAGCCCCCGGCGGGGAAGCTCCTACGAGCAGTACTTC. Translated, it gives CASSPRRGSSYEQYF.

CDR3 DNA sequence: TGTGCCAGCAGCCCCTCATCCCCCGAGCAGTTCTTC. Protein product: CASSPSSPEQFF. The chain combines TRBV7-6 with TRBJ2-1; D unclear. CDR1 and CDR2 (germline): SGHVS, FNYEAQ. The CDR3 runs to 12 residues. Trimming took off 5 bases at V and 10 bases at J, with 12 bases between the two ends.

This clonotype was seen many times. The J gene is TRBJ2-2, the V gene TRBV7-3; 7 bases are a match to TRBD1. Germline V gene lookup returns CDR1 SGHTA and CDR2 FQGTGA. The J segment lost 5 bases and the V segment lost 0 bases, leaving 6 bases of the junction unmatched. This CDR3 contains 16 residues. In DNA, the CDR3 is TGTGCCAGCAGCTTAACCCTGACAGGGTCGACCGGGGAGCTGTTTTTT. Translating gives CASSLTLTGSTGELFF.

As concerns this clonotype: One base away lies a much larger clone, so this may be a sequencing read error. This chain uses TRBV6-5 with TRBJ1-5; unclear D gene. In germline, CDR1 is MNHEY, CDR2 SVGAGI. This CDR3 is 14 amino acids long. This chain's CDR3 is CAGSYAQLNQPQHF. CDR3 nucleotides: TGTGCCGGCAGTTACGCACAGCTTAATCAGCCCCAGCATTTT.

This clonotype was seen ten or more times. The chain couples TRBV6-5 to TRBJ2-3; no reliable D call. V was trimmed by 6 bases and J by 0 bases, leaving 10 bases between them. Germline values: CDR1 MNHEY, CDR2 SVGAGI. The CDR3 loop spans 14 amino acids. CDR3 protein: CASRSTYSTDTQYF. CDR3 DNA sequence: TGTGCCAGCAGGTCCACATACAGCACAGATACGCAGTATTTT.

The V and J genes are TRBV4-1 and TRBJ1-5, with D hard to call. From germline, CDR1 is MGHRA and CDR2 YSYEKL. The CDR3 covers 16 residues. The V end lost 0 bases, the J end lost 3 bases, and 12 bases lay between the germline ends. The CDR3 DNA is TGCGCCAGCAGCCAAGAACCACCCATCGCCAATCAGCCCCAGCATTTT. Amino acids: CASSQEPPIANQPQHF.

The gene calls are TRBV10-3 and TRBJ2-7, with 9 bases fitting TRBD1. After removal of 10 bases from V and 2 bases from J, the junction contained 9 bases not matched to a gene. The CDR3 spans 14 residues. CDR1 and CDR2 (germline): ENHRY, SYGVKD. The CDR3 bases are TGTGCCAACCCTGGACAGGGGATTACCTACGAGCAGTACTTC. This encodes CANPGQGITYEQYF.

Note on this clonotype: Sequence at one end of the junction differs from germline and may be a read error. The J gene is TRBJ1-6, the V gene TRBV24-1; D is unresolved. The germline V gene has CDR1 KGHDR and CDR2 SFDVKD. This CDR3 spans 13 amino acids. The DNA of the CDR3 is TGTGCCAGCAGTTTAAAGGGAGATTCACCCCTCCACTTT. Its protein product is CASSLKGDSPLHF.

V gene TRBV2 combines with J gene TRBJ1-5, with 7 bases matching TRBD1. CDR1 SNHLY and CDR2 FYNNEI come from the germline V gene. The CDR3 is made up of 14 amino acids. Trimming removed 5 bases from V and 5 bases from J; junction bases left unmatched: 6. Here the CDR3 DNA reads TGTGCCAGCAGTCAGGACAGGTCGGATCAGCCCCAGCATTTT. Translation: CASSQDRSDQPQHF.

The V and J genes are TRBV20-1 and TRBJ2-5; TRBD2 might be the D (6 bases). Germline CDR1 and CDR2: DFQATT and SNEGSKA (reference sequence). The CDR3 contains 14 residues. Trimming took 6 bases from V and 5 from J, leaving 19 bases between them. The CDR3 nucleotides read TGCAGTGCCGGGGACTCACTGTTTCGGGAGACCCAGTACTTC. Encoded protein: CSAGDSLFRETQYF.